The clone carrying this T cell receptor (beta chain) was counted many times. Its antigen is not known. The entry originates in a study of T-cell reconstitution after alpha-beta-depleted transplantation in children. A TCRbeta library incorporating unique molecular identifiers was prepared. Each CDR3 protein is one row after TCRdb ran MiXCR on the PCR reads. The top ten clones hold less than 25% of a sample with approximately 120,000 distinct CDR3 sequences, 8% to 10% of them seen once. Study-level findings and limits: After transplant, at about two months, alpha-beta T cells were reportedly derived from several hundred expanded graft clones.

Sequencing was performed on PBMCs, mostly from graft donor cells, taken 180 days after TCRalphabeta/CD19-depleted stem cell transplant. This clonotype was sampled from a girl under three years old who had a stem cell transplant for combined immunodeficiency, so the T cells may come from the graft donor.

For the CDR3, the DNA is TGTGCCAGCAGTTGGGCAGCCGTGGGTGACGAGCAGTACTTC. It translates to CASSWAAVGDEQYF. The chain carries TRBV6-2 or TRBV6-3 and TRBJ2-7; no reliable D call. Germline V gene lookup returns CDR1 MNHEY and CDR2 SVGEGT. V shed 4 bases and J shed 5 bases, with 15 bases lying between them. The length of the CDR3 is 14 residues.